The rows below give T cell receptor beta chains drawn from one sample of a study of a mutant IDH1 vaccine in newly diagnosed glioma. Method: immunoSEQ multiplex PCR; TCRdb's copy keeps in-frame clones and lacks some. The profile shows fewer than 100,000 clones, about 90% of them singletons. The sequencing used PBMCs, collected from a glioma patient treated with radiotherapy, temozolomide or both. The receptors here all came from a woman aged 45-59 years with glioma. Each CDR3 is given with its conserved first and last residue. Fields, in order: clone size, V gene, J gene, D gene, CDR3 DNA, CDR3 protein. D genes are given only for firm matches. Size values are once, few and many counts, or a class for expanded clones, and some rows have none.

size: -; V: TRBV27; J: TRBJ2-7; D: TRBD1; DNA: TGTGCCAGCAGTCTCCGACGACAGGGCGGCTACGAGCAGTACTTC; CDR3: CASSLRRQGGYEQYF
size: -; V: TRBV28; J: TRBJ2-7; D: -; DNA: TGTGCCAGCAGTTTCGCAGGGGTCTCCTACGAGCAGTACTTC; CDR3: CASSFAGVSYEQYF
size: few; V: TRBV19; J: TRBJ2-7; D: TRBD1; DNA: TGTGCCAGTATGCCCGGACAGGGTAGCCACGAGCAGTACTTC; CDR3: CASMPGQGSHEQYF
size: -; V: TRBV6-1; J: TRBJ2-2; D: -; DNA: TGTGCCAGCAGTCTTAGCGGTAACACCGGGGAGCTGTTTTTT; CDR3: CASSLSGNTGELFF
size: -; V: TRBV7-9; J: TRBJ2-3; D: TRBD2; DNA: TGTGCCAGCAGCCGTGGTCTAGCGGGAGTCGGTTTCGGGCCAGATACGCAGTATTTT; CDR3: CASSRGLAGVGFGPDTQYF
size: -; V: TRBV11-3; J: TRBJ2-7; D: -; DNA: TGTGCCAGCAGCCGTAACCCCTCCTACGAGCAGTACTTC; CDR3: CASSRNPSYEQYF
size: -; V: TRBV7-8; J: TRBJ2-1; D: TRBD2; DNA: TGTGCCAGCAGCCCTAGCGGGAGATCCTACAATGAGCAGTTCTTC; CDR3: CASSPSGRSYNEQFF
size: once; V: TRBV7-3; J: TRBJ2-1; D: TRBD1; DNA: TGTGCCAGCAGCTTAACGGGGACAGGGGATTCTTCGAGGTACAATGAGCAGTTCTTC; CDR3: CASSLTGTGDSSRYNEQFF
size: -; V: TRBV9; J: TRBJ2-1; D: -; DNA: TGTGCCAGCAGCGCGTCGCGTGGCAGGGGAAATGAGCAGTTCTTC; CDR3: CASSASRGRGNEQFF
size: -; V: TRBV5-1; J: TRBJ1-5; D: -; DNA: TGCGCCAGCAGCCTGGGTCCCATTAGCAATCAGCCCCAGCATTTT; CDR3: CASSLGPISNQPQHF
size: -; V: TRBV29-1; J: TRBJ2-7; D: -; DNA: TGCAGCGTTGACGGCGCCTCCTACGAGCAGTACTTC; CDR3: CSVDGASYEQYF
size: -; V: TRBV27; J: TRBJ2-3; D: TRBD2; DNA: TGTGCCAGCAGTTTACGCGGGAGGGCAGATACGCAGTATTTT; CDR3: CASSLRGRADTQYF
size: -; V: TRBV5-1; J: TRBJ2-7; D: -; DNA: TGCGCCAGCAGCCTCGACGGGAGATCGTCCTACGAGCAGTACTTC; CDR3: CASSLDGRSSYEQYF
size: -; V: TRBV19; J: TRBJ2-2; D: -; DNA: TGTGCCAGTAGTATAGGCCAGTGGCAGTTGAACACCGGGGAGCTGTTTTTT; CDR3: CASSIGQWQLNTGELFF
size: -; V: TRBV28; J: TRBJ1-5; D: TRBD1; DNA: TGTGCCAGCAATACTCCGGGACAGGGAAAGGGTCAGCCCCAGCATTTT; CDR3: CASNTPGQGKGQPQHF
size: -; V: TRBV6-5; J: TRBJ2-7; D: TRBD2; DNA: TGTGCCAGCAGTTGGCTAGCGGATAGCTCCTACGAGCAGTACTTC; CDR3: CASSWLADSSYEQYF
size: once; V: TRBV6-4; J: TRBJ1-6; D: -; DNA: TGTGCCAGCAGCTCGGTCCTTAATTCACCCCTCCACTTT; CDR3: CASSSVLNSPLHF
size: few; V: TRBV6-5; J: TRBJ1-1; D: -; DNA: TGTGCCAGCAGTTACGGGCAGGGGCAAACTGAAGCTTTCTTT; CDR3: CASSYGQGQTEAFF
size: -; V: TRBV29-1; J: TRBJ2-7; D: TRBD1; DNA: TGCAGCGTTGGCGGGGGGACAGGGGGCTACGAGCAGTACTTC; CDR3: CSVGGGTGGYEQYF
size: -; V: TRBV7-2; J: TRBJ1-4; D: -; DNA: TGTGCCAGCACCAGTTTTCGACGGGAAAAACTGTTTTTT; CDR3: CASTSFRREKLFF
size: -; V: TRBV10-3; J: TRBJ1-2; D: TRBD1; DNA: TGTGCCATCGGCCCTCTTTGGACAGGGTCCGGCTACACCTTC; CDR3: CAIGPLWTGSGYTF
size: -; V: TRBV9; J: TRBJ2-3; D: TRBD2; DNA: TGTGCCAGCAGCGCTACTTCTAGCGGGAGTGTTAAAGATACGCAGTATTTT; CDR3: CASSATSSGSVKDTQYF
size: -; V: TRBV28; J: TRBJ2-7; D: TRBD1; DNA: TGTGCCAGCAGGGGACAGGGGCTTGCCTACGAGCAGTACTTC; CDR3: CASRGQGLAYEQYF
size: -; V: TRBV5-1; J: TRBJ1-3; D: TRBD1; DNA: TGCGCCAGCATGACAGGGGACTCTGGAAACACCATATATTTT; CDR3: CASMTGDSGNTIYF
size: -; V: TRBV30; J: TRBJ2-7; D: -; DNA: TGTGCCTGGAAACCACGGGCGTTTTCCTACGAGCAGTACTTC; CDR3: CAWKPRAFSYEQYF
size: -; V: TRBV7-9; J: TRBJ2-2; D: TRBD1; DNA: TGTGCCAGCAGCCTCCGCGAGAGGGGGCGCGGCGGGGAGCTGTTTTTT; CDR3: CASSLRERGRGGELFF
size: -; V: TRBV14; J: TRBJ2-3; D: -; DNA: TGTGCCACCAGATACCGACCCACAGATACGCAGTATTTT; CDR3: CATRYRPTDTQYF
size: -; V: TRBV7-9; J: TRBJ2-1; D: TRBD2; DNA: TGTGCCAGCAGCTTTAGGGGTAGCGGGCTTAGCTCCTACAATGAGCAGTTCTTC; CDR3: CASSFRGSGLSSYNEQFF
size: -; V: TRBV28; J: TRBJ2-7; D: -; DNA: TGTGCCAGCAGTTTACAGGGGAGCTCCTACGAGCAGTACTTC; CDR3: CASSLQGSSYEQYF
size: -; V: TRBV6-5; J: TRBJ2-7; D: -; DNA: TGTGCCAGCAGTTACTCTCCTGCGGCGGTCGGCGAGCAGTACTTC; CDR3: CASSYSPAAVGEQYF
size: -; V: TRBV7-3; J: TRBJ2-1; D: -; DNA: TGTGCCAGCAGCTTAACGGGTTTTTTGGACAGCTCCTACAATGAGCAGTTCTTC; CDR3: CASSLTGFLDSSYNEQFF
size: few; V: TRBV19; J: TRBJ2-2; D: -; DNA: TGTGCCAGTAGTACCACCCCCAGCACCGGGGAGCTGTTTTTT; CDR3: CASSTTPSTGELFF
size: -; V: TRBV2; J: TRBJ2-7; D: -; DNA: TGTGCCAGCAGTGTATCGAGCTACGAGCAGTACTTC; CDR3: CASSVSSYEQYF
size: -; V: TRBV10-2; J: TRBJ2-1; D: -; DNA: TGCGCCAGCAGTGGATTAGCGGCCTCCTACAATGAGCAGTTCTTC; CDR3: CASSGLAASYNEQFF
size: once; V: TRBV11-2; J: TRBJ2-7; D: TRBD2; DNA: TGTGCCAGCAGCTTTGAGAGTAGCGGGCAATCCTACGAGCAGTACTTC; CDR3: CASSFESSGQSYEQYF
size: -; V: TRBV5-1; J: TRBJ1-6; D: -; DNA: TGCGCCAGCAGCTTGGTCGGGGGACTTCCGAGCTCCTATAATTCACCCCTCCACTTT; CDR3: CASSLVGGLPSSYNSPLHF
size: -; V: TRBV30; J: TRBJ2-7; D: TRBD1; DNA: TGTGCCTGGAGTGCGGGGCAGGGGGTCCCCTACGAGCAGTACTTC; CDR3: CAWSAGQGVPYEQYF
size: -; V: TRBV5-1; J: TRBJ1-5; D: -; DNA: TGCGCCAGCAGCCTACAGGGTGGGAGTCAGCCCCAGCATTTT; CDR3: CASSLQGGSQPQHF
size: -; V: TRBV30; J: TRBJ2-5; D: TRBD2; DNA: TGTGCCTGGAATGGACTAGCGCTGGAGACCCAGTACTTC; CDR3: CAWNGLALETQYF
size: few; V: TRBV29-1; J: TRBJ1-3; D: -; DNA: TGCAGCGTTGAAACACCCCTTGGAAACACCATATATTTT; CDR3: CSVETPLGNTIYF
size: -; V: TRBV7-3; J: TRBJ2-3; D: -; DNA: TGTGCCAGCAGCTTAAGGGGTGGATACACAGATACGCAGTATTTT; CDR3: CASSLRGGYTDTQYF
size: once; V: TRBV10-3; J: TRBJ2-3; D: -; DNA: TGTGCCACCGGCCCCCAGGGTAGGGAGACAGATACGCAGTATTTT; CDR3: CATGPQGRETDTQYF
size: -; V: TRBV11-2; J: TRBJ2-3; D: -; DNA: TGTGCCAGCAGTGGAGCTCGGGAAGATACGCAGTATTTT; CDR3: CASSGAREDTQYF
size: -; V: TRBV7-8; J: TRBJ1-5; D: -; DNA: TGTGCCAGCAGCTTAGGGTCGAGGCAGCCCCAGCATTTT; CDR3: CASSLGSRQPQHF
size: -; V: TRBV30; J: TRBJ2-7; D: TRBD1; DNA: TGTGCCTGGAGTGTGACAGGGAACGAGCAGTACTTC; CDR3: CAWSVTGNEQYF
size: -; V: TRBV5-1; J: TRBJ2-3; D: TRBD2; DNA: TGCGCCAGCAGTGGGCTAGCGGGCTTTTCCACAGATACGCAGTATTTT; CDR3: CASSGLAGFSTDTQYF
size: -; V: TRBV19; J: TRBJ1-3; D: -; DNA: TGTGCCAGTAGTTCAATGGGAAACACCATATATTTT; CDR3: CASSSMGNTIYF
size: -; V: TRBV29-1; J: TRBJ1-2; D: TRBD1; DNA: TGCAGCGGAAGGCGGGGACAGGGGGACGTTGGCTACACCTTC; CDR3: CSGRRGQGDVGYTF
size: -; V: TRBV1; J: TRBJ2-3; D: -; DNA: TGCACCAGCAGCCAACGGACCGGGACTAGCGGGCCGGATACAGATACGCAGTATTTT; CDR3: CTSSQRTGTSGPDTDTQYF
size: -; V: TRBV5-4; J: TRBJ2-1; D: -; DNA: TGTGCCAGCAGCTTGGCGGTAGCAGGCTCCTACAATGAGCAGTTCTTC; CDR3: CASSLAVAGSYNEQFF
size: -; V: TRBV7-8; J: TRBJ2-3; D: -; DNA: TGTGCCAGCAGCTTAAGCAGGGGCACAGATACGCAGTATTTT; CDR3: CASSLSRGTDTQYF
size: -; V: TRBV30; J: TRBJ2-7; D: TRBD2; DNA: TGTGCCTACGAGCGGGGGAGCTCCTACGAGCAGTACTTC; CDR3: CAYERGSSYEQYF
size: -; V: TRBV2; J: TRBJ1-5; D: -; DNA: TGTGCCAGCAGTGAAGCGGGTGGGGCCGGGAAAGGAAATTTT; CDR3: CASSEAGGAGKGNF
size: -; V: TRBV9; J: TRBJ2-6; D: -; DNA: TGTGCCAGCAGCGGGCTTCCGATCTCTGGGGCCAACGTCCTGACTTTC; CDR3: CASSGLPISGANVLTF